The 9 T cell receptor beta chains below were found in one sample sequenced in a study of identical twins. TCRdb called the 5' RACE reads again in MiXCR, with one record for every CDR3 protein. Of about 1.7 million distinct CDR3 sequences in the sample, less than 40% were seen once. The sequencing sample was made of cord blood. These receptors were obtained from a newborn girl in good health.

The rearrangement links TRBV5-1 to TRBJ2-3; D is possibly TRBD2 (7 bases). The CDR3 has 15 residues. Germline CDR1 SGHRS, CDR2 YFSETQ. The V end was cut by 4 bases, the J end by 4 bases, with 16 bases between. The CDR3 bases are TGCGCCAGCAGCCCTCAGGGGCTAGCGGCAGATACGCAGTATTTT. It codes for CASSPQGLAADTQYF.

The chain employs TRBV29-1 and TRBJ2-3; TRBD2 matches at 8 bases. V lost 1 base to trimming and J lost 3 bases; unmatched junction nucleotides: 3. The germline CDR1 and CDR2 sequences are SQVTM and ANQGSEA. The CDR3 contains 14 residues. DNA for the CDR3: TGCAGCGTTGAAGTGTTAGCGGGAACAGATACGCAGTATTTT. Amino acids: CSVEVLAGTDTQYF.

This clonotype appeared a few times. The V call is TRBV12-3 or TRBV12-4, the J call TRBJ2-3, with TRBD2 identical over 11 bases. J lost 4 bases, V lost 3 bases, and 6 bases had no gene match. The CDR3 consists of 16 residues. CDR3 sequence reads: CASSFIAGGPSDTQYF. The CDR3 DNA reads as TGTGCCAGCAGTTTCATAGCGGGAGGGCCGTCAGATACGCAGTATTTT.

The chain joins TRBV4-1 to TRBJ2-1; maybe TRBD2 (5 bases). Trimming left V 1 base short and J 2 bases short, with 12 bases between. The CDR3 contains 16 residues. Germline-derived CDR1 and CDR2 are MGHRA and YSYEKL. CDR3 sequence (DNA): TGCGCCAGCAGCCAAGGTTTCCTAGCCCCCTACAATGAGCAGTTCTTC. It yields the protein CASSQGFLAPYNEQFF.

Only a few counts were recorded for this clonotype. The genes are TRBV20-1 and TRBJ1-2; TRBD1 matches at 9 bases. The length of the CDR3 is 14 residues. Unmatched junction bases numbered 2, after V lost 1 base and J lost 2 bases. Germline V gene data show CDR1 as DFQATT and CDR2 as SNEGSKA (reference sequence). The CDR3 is CSARVGTGNYGYTF. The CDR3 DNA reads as TGCAGTGCTAGAGTCGGGACAGGGAACTATGGCTACACCTTC.

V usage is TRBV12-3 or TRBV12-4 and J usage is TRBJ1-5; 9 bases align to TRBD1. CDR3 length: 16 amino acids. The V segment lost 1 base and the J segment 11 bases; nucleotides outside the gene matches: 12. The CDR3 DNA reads TGTGCCAGCAGTTTAGACGGGACAGGGTTTGGCGGAGCCCAGCATTTT. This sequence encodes CASSLDGTGFGGAQHF.

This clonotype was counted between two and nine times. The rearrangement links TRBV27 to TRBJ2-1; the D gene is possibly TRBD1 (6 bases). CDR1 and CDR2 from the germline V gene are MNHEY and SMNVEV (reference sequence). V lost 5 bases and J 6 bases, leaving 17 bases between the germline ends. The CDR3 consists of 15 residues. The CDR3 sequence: CASSQGDTPSNEQFF. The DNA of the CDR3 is TGTGCCAGCAGTCAAGGGGACACCCCATCCAATGAGCAGTTCTTC.

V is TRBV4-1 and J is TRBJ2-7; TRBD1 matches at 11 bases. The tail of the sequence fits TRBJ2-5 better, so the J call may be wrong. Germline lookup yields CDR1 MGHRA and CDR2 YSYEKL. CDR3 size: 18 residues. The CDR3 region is CASSQGYGRTGGRETQYF. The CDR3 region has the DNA TGCGCCAGCAGCCAAGGTTATGGGAGGACAGGGGGCCGGGAGACCCAGTACTTC.

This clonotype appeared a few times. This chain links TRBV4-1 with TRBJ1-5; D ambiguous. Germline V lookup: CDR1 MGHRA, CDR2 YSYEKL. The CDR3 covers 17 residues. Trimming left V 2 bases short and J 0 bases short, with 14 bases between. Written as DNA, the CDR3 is TGCGCCAGCAGCCAAATCGTCAGCTTATATAGCAATCAGCCCCAGCATTTT. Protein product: CASSQIVSLYSNQPQHF.